This T cell receptor beta chain was captured by sequencing in a study of blood T cell repertoires in COVID-19 (dated by TCRdb to between 2020 and 2021). Concerning the study at large: Collaborator samples came from the United States, Italy and Spain and covered acute and convalescent phases of COVID-19. The prospective study material was composed of cDNA or gDNA derived from T cells, B-cell-depleted T cells, or PBMCs. Subjects who had been exposed to COVID-19, were actively infected with it, or had recovered from it provided the deeply sampled blood TCRbeta repertoires that made up the dataset. The repertoires were released in a freely available public database intended as a resource for research on the immune response to SARS-CoV-2. Samples came from the ongoing ImmuneRACE study (first 160 participants) plus 1,254 subjects from 6 global collaborators. A de-identified subject ID, COVID-19 status, age in years and sex were almost always included in the sample metadata. Where available, HLA class I and class II types were obtained from metadata supplied by the sample provider rather than from assay-based typing.

The collaborating institutions used their own protocols to collect whole blood in K2EDTA tubes. For TCRbeta analysis, collaborators shipped samples as frozen whole blood, isolated PBMCs, or DNA extracted from either of those sample types. Trimming leaves V shorter by 4 bases and J shorter by 7 bases, with the junction holding 4 bases beyond the gene matches. Spanning cysteine to phenylalanine, the CDR3 consists of 12 amino acids. Only the CDR3 DNA is retained, 36 bases long and in frame from the first base. CDR1 and CDR2 were assigned from the germline V gene (reference sequence) as GTSNPN and SVGIG. Broad study findings and their caveats: Clinical and demographic metadata were provided uncurated, with the amount varying by source and participant.

Worth noting for this clone: What antigen it recognizes has not been identified. No per-base quality is available; no much larger clone lies one base away.

TCRbeta CDR3 regions were amplified from genomic DNA by means of the immunoSEQ Assay, a bias-controlled multiplex PCR. The source study handled its data this way. Within the assay, amplification of reference gene primers was used to estimate how many nucleated cells each sample contained. To quantify the absolute abundance of each unique TCRbeta CDR3 rearrangement, sequence reads were collapsed and filtered. Productive Simpson clonality was computed per sample as the square root of Simpson's diversity index over productive rearrangements. The table comes from immuneACCESS by way of TCRdb, which keeps in-frame sequences with V and J called. Part of the clones is missing from these tables; in studies checked, under half for an unresolved V gene and the rest for unknown reasons. V and J calls and clone size follow that table, whereas D and trimming were derived from the DNA. This sample has 150,000 to 200,000 clones in its table, and 70% to 90% of those were observed once. The ten most abundant clones make up about 9.6% of the sample.

The TCR comes from a man aged 50-59 years with active or convalescent COVID-19. Source material: peripheral blood. Recombination connected TRBV30 to TRBJ2-1; a stretch of 7 junction bases matches TRBD1. CDR3 sequence: CAWKQGLNEQFF. The sequenced DNA is TGTGCCTGGAAACAGGGGTTAAATGAGCAGTTCTTC.